This entry lists 22 T cell receptor beta chains sequenced from one sample in a study of response to subunit inactivated influenza vaccine (dated by TCRdb to 2017 to 2018). Preparation of the library involved RT-PCR. Sequenced using an Illumina HiSeq 2500. TCRdb's own reprocessing of the public reads used fastp at Q25 and MiXCR and kept productive beta chains. Duplicate CDR3 protein sequences are folded into a single record with the most common DNA and genes. Here the sample has more than 450,000 distinct CDR3 sequences; approximately 10% occur a single time. The ten biggest clones cover approximately 11% of the sample. Another study also made use of these data, one on T cells expressing NK-cell markers. As the second publication notes: TCR beta cDNA libraries were made by 5'RACE template switching that added a universal primer site and unique molecular identifiers.

Sequenced here: PBMCs from blood, sampled on the day of vaccination. Receptors originate from a man aged 45-65 years who received an inactivated influenza vaccine. Donor details come from another sample of the same person, matched by shared clones.

The chain recombines TRBV7-2 with TRBJ2-3, with D possibly matching TRBD2 (6 bases). Germline CDR1 SGHTA, CDR2 FQGNSA. The CDR3 length is 16 residues. Trimming cost V 2 bases and J 1 base, with 13 bases left between them. The CDR3 reads CASSLRAGIGTDTQYF. CDR3 DNA: TGTGCCAGCAGCTTACGGGCGGGAATAGGCACAGATACGCAGTATTTT. The entire variable domain, with the rest obtained from reference TRBV7-2 and TRBJ2-3, is as follows: GAGVSQSPSNKVTEKGKDVELRCDPISGHTALYWYRQSLGQGLEFLIYFQGNSAPDKSGLPSDRFSAERTGGSVSTLTIQRTQQEDSAVYLCASSLRAGIGTDTQYFGPGTRLTVL.

This clonotype was seen only a few times. This rearrangement joins TRBV5-1 to TRBJ2-2; 7 bases align to TRBD2. Germline trimming cut 2 bases from V and 4 bases from J; bases unmatched to any gene: 8. Germline CDR1 SGHRS, CDR2 YFSETQ. The CDR3 contains 16 residues. The CDR3 spells CASSFRAGPGTGELFF. The CDR3 nucleotides read TGCGCCAGCAGCTTCCGAGCGGGGCCGGGCACCGGGGAGCTGTTTTTT.

This chain links TRBV29-1 with TRBJ2-6; TRBD1 aligns across 7 bases. The ends lost 5 bases at V and 2 bases at J; junction bases unmatched: 6. CDR3 length equals 15 residues. In germline, CDR1 is SQVTM, CDR2 ANQGSEA. The CDR3 DNA sequence: TGCAGCGTTAGGACAGGAAAAGCTGGGGCCAACGTCCTGACTTTC. It codes for CSVRTGKAGANVLTF.

There are a few counts of this clonotype. This CDR3 is CASSPGPLTGELFF. The CDR3 DNA is TGCGCCAGCAGCCCAGGACCATTGACCGGGGAGCTGTTTTTT. The V and J genes are TRBV5-1 and TRBJ2-2; D unclear. V lost 4 bases to trimming and J lost 5 bases, with 12 bases between them. Germline V gives CDR1 SGHRS, CDR2 YFSETQ. The CDR3 contains 14 residues.

The chain has TRBV4-3 and TRBJ2-7; TRBD1 matches at 10 bases. This CDR3 is 16 amino acids long. Germline lookup yields CDR1 LGHNA and CDR2 YSLEER. Trimming removed 4 bases from V and 6 bases from J; junction bases left unmatched: 12. Here the CDR3 reads CASSRGSGTGAGEQYF. CDR3 sequence (DNA): TGCGCCAGCAGCCGTGGTAGCGGGACAGGGGCCGGCGAGCAGTACTTC.

This clonotype was observed many times. This chain joins TRBV6-1 and TRBJ1-5; 8 bases line up with TRBD1. The CDR3 is made up of 15 amino acids. Germline CDR1 is MNHNS and CDR2 is SASEGT. V lost 6 bases to trimming and J lost 5 bases; unmatched junction nucleotides: 9. The CDR3 nucleotides read TGTGCCAGCAGGAGAGGACAGGGTCGGGATCAGCCCCAGCATTTT. This sequence encodes CASRRGQGRDQPQHF.

This rearrangement joins TRBV21-1 to TRBJ2-6; the DNA was not used to check the table's D call, TRBD1. TRBV21-1 is deemed a pseudogene. This CDR3 comprises 18 residues. The CDR3 nucleotides are TGTGCCAGCAGCACACCGGGACCGATCCTCTCTGGGGCCAACGTCCTGACTTTC. This gives the protein CASSTPGPILSGANVLTF.

The genes are TRBV12-3 or TRBV12-4 and TRBJ2-3; D gene unclear. V was trimmed by 7 bases and J by 1 base, leaving 6 bases between them. CDR3 length: 12 amino acids. The DNA of the CDR3 is TGTGCCAGCACCTCCGGCACAGATACGCAGTATTTT. Its protein product is CASTSGTDTQYF.

V gene TRBV2 combines with J gene TRBJ2-3, with 7 bases aligning to TRBD2. There are 14 residues in the CDR3. Per germline, CDR1 SNHLY and CDR2 FYNNEI. Germline trimming cut 7 bases from V and 2 bases from J; bases unmatched to any gene: 6. The DNA of the CDR3 is TGTGCCAGCACCGGGGGGTCCTACACAGATACGCAGTATTTT. Its translation: CASTGGSYTDTQYF.

This clonotype was found a few times. J is TRBJ2-5 and V is TRBV10-3, with 7 bases fitting TRBD1. Germline V gene lookup returns CDR1 ENHRY and CDR2 SYGVKD. There are 16 residues in the CDR3. The ends lost 0 bases at V and 5 bases at J; junction bases unmatched: 9. The CDR3 DNA reads TGTGCCATCAGTGAGTCGGACAGGAGAAGGATCGAGACCCAGTACTTC. This gives the protein CAISESDRRRIETQYF.

The CDR3 protein is CASSEGGPLLSYEQYF. The CDR3 DNA sequence: TGTGCCAGCAGTGAAGGTGGGCCTCTCCTCTCCTACGAGCAGTACTTC. The J gene is TRBJ2-7, the V gene TRBV25-1; D remains ambiguous. The V end was cut by 2 bases, the J end by 0 bases, with 14 bases between. The CDR3 sequence is 16 residues long. Germline V lookup: CDR1 MGHDK, CDR2 SYGVNS.

The CDR3 DNA follows: TGTGCCGTCACAGGGAAGGGTTTGTTTGAGCAGTACTTC. This gives the protein CAVTGKGLFEQYF. The V call is TRBV30, the J call TRBJ2-7; TRBD1 is a possible D gene (6 bases). This CDR3 spans 13 amino acids. Germline CDR1 GTSNPN, CDR2 SVGIG (reference sequence). Trimming pared 8 bases from V and 7 bases from J, leaving 21 bases between.

This chain links TRBV6-1 with TRBJ2-2, with 8 positions matching TRBD2. The ends lost 6 bases at V and 7 bases at J; junction bases unmatched: 10. This CDR3 is 15 amino acids long. Germline assignment: CDR1 MNHNS and CDR2 SASEGT. CDR3 DNA: TGTGCCAGCAGGCGGACTAGCCCCTTGGTCGGGGAGCTGTTTTTT. It codes for CASRRTSPLVGELFF.

This clonotype was detected a few times. The chain recombines TRBV27 with TRBJ1-1; D call uncertain. Germline loops: CDR1 MNHEY, CDR2 SMNVEV (reference sequence). The V end lost 7 bases, the J end lost 6 bases, and 15 bases lay between the germline ends. This CDR3 region has 13 residues. CDR3 amino acids: CASTRSGTAEAFF. CDR3 sequence (DNA): TGTGCCAGCACCCGATCGGGTACCGCTGAAGCTTTCTTT.

This clonotype was seen repeatedly, ten times or more. The V gene is TRBV12-3 or TRBV12-4, the J gene TRBJ2-7, with a weak D call TRBD2 (6 bases). The CDR3 has 13 residues. V lost 6 bases and J lost 3, with 12 bases in between. The CDR3 sequence is CASSPGLNYEQYF. The CDR3 region has the DNA TGTGCCAGCAGCCCGGGACTGAACTACGAGCAGTACTTC.

CDR3 loop: CASRHLGPSYEQYF. The DNA of the CDR3 is TGTGCCAGCAGACACTTAGGGCCTTCCTACGAGCAGTACTTC. The V and J genes are TRBV28 and TRBJ2-7, with no clear D. V lost 6 bases and J lost 1, with 13 bases in between. Germline CDR1 is MDHEN and CDR2 is SYDVKM. This CDR3 spans 14 amino acids.

This clonotype was recorded at least ten times. V is TRBV7-2 and J is TRBJ1-5, with D maybe TRBD1 (6 bases). V was pared by 4 bases and J by 3 bases, with 13 bases between. Germline assignment: CDR1 SGHTA and CDR2 FQGNSA. This CDR3 contains 15 residues. CDR3 loop: CASSWVGGANQPQHF. CDR3 DNA: TGTGCCAGCAGCTGGGTCGGGGGGGCCAATCAGCCCCAGCATTTT.

The chain employs TRBV7-9 and TRBJ1-1; TRBD1 matches 9 bases. CDR1 and CDR2 from the germline V gene are SEHNR and FQNEAQ (reference sequence). The CDR3 extends over 16 amino acids. The trim removed 4 bases at V and 3 bases at J, leaving 9 bases unmatched. The CDR3 DNA sequence: TGTGCCAGCAGCTCGACGAAAACAGGGGGCTACACTGAAGCTTTCTTT. This codes for CASSSTKTGGYTEAFF.

V is TRBV10-3 and J is TRBJ1-2; 10 bases match TRBD1. Germline lookup yields CDR1 ENHRY and CDR2 SYGVKD. The CDR3 has 15 amino acids. V lost 11 bases, J lost 4 bases, and 13 bases stayed unmatched. As DNA, the CDR3 is TGTGCCCTATCAAGGGACAGGGGAATGGGCTATGGCTACACCTTC. Translated: CALSRDRGMGYGYTF.

This clonotype has just a few counts. J is TRBJ2-7 and V is TRBV7-2; 15 positions match TRBD2. Trimming took 4 bases from V and 1 from J; bases not matched to a gene: 2. The germline V gene encodes CDR1 SGHTA and CDR2 FQGNSA. The CDR3 totals 16 residues. The CDR3: CASSSGTSGRSYEQYF. In nucleotides, the CDR3 is TGTGCCAGCAGCTCCGGGACTAGCGGGAGGTCCTACGAGCAGTACTTC. Complete variable domain (other parts from reference TRBV7-2 and TRBJ2-7): GAGVSQSPSNKVTEKGKDVELRCDPISGHTALYWYRQSLGQGLEFLIYFQGNSAPDKSGLPSDRFSAERTGGSVSTLTIQRTQQEDSAVYLCASSSGTSGRSYEQYFGPGTRLTVT.

The V gene is TRBV30, the J gene TRBJ2-7, with 8 bases lining up with TRBD1. V was pared by 1 base and J by 3 bases, with 5 bases of the junction left unmatched. CDR3 length: 14 residues. Germline assignment: CDR1 GTSNPN and CDR2 SVGIG (reference sequence). The DNA for the CDR3 is TGTGCCTGGAGTGCCCCGGACAGGGTCTACGAGCAGTACTTC. Translated: CAWSAPDRVYEQYF.

CDR3 region: CATSGRQGGGQPQHF. Written as DNA, the CDR3 is TGTGCCACCAGCGGAAGACAGGGGGGCGGTCAGCCCCAGCATTTT. The chain links TRBV15 to TRBJ1-5; 9 nucleotides line up with TRBD1. The CDR3 is 15 amino acids. Germline lookup yields CDR1 LNHNV and CDR2 YYDKDF (reference sequence). The V and J ends lost 5 bases and 6 bases, in that order; junction bases with no gene match: 8.